This is a list of T cell receptor beta chains from one sample in a study of identical twins. TCRdb reprocessed the 5' RACE reads with MiXCR, giving one entry per CDR3 protein. Among about 240,000 distinct CDR3 sequences listed, roughly a tenth were seen once. The material sequenced was memory T cells sorted from blood. These receptors all stem from a middle-aged man in good health. Both conserved end residues are part of each CDR3. The order of the fields is D gene, clone size, J gene, V gene, CDR3 protein, CDR3 DNA. D genes are given only for firm matches. Expanded clones are given a class, and other clones once, few, many or no size at all.

NA many TRBJ1-1 TRBV5-5 CASTQQTGNTEAFF TGTGCCAGCACTCAACAGACAGGGAACACTGAAGCTTTCTTT
TRBD2 few TRBJ2-2 TRBV10-3 CAISRTGLANTGELFF TGTGCCATCAGCCGAACGGGACTAGCGAACACCGGGGAGCTGTTTTTT
NA NA TRBJ1-1 TRBV9 CASSVQGSLNTEAFF TGTGCCAGCAGCGTACAGGGGAGCCTGAACACTGAAGCTTTCTTT
NA many TRBJ1-6 TRBV20-1 CSARSDFNSPLHF TGCAGTGCTAGGTCGGACTTCAATTCACCCCTCCACTTT
NA many TRBJ2-1 TRBV4-2 CASSQGRNIGGDEQFF TGTGCCAGCAGCCAAGGTCGAAACATCGGAGGCGATGAGCAGTTCTTC
NA NA TRBJ2-7 TRBV6-2/TRBV6-3 CASSYSMGTLDEQYF TGTGCCAGCAGTTACTCGATGGGCACCCTGGACGAGCAGTACTTC
NA few TRBJ2-7 TRBV6-2/TRBV6-3 CASSYSRQDGDYEQYF TGTGCCAGCAGTTACTCCCGACAGGATGGGGACTACGAGCAGTACTTC
TRBD1 NA TRBJ2-3 TRBV5-4 CASSLATGGFSADTQYF TGTGCCAGCAGCTTGGCGACAGGGGGATTTTCAGCAGATACGCAGTATTTT
NA few TRBJ2-5 TRBV30 CAWSLQGNPVSQYF TGTGCCTGGAGTCTTCAGGGGAACCCGGTGTCCCAGTACTTC
NA few TRBJ1-4 TRBV4-1 CASSQDSTIGQGEKLFF TGCGCCAGCAGCCAAGATTCTACGATAGGGCAGGGTGAAAAACTGTTTTTT
NA NA TRBJ2-2 TRBV7-9 CASSPSFLNTGELFF TGTGCCAGCAGCCCCAGCTTTCTGAACACCGGGGAGCTGTTTTTT
NA many TRBJ2-1 TRBV12-3/TRBV12-4 CASTSGESSYNEQFF TGTGCCAGCACTTCAGGGGAAAGCTCCTACAATGAGCAGTTCTTC
NA few TRBJ2-7 TRBV5-1 CASSFTVSSYEQYF TGCGCCAGCAGCTTCACCGTATCCTCCTACGAGCAGTACTTC
NA few TRBJ2-5 TRBV6-2/TRBV6-3 CASSTRLGTNQETQYF TGTGCCAGCAGTACGCGCCTGGGGACAAACCAAGAGACCCAGTACTTC
NA few TRBJ1-1 TRBV6-2/TRBV6-3 CASSYTMNTEAFF TGTGCCAGCAGTTACACGATGAACACTGAAGCTTTCTTT
NA NA TRBJ1-1 TRBV7-8 CASSLGQKYTEAFF TGTGCCAGCAGCTTAGGACAGAAATACACTGAAGCTTTCTTT
NA few TRBJ1-1 TRBV5-6 CASSYQVMNTEAFF TGTGCCAGCAGCTACCAGGTGATGAACACTGAAGCTTTCTTT
NA many TRBJ2-1 TRBV7-2 CASSPSSGYEQFF TGTGCCAGCTCCCCTTCTTCGGGGTATGAGCAGTTCTTC
TRBD1 few TRBJ1-5 TRBV7-9 CASSPTGNGNQPQHF TGTGCCAGCAGCCCGACAGGGAATGGAAATCAGCCCCAGCATTTT
NA few TRBJ2-7 TRBV6-5 CASSSSFWGEQYF TGTGCCAGCAGTTCGTCCTTTTGGGGCGAGCAGTACTTC
TRBD1 few TRBJ2-1 TRBV20-1 CSADRDRGQNERFF TGCAGTGCTGACCGGGACAGGGGGCAGAATGAGCGTTTCTTC
TRBD2 medium-sized TRBJ2-1 TRBV28 CATGTTYNEQFF TGTGCCACCGGGACTACTTACAATGAGCAGTTCTTC
TRBD2 NA TRBJ2-1 TRBV6-1 CASRDPHLAGRPFF TGTGCCAGCAGAGACCCACACCTAGCGGGACGGCCTTTCTTC
NA few TRBJ2-7 TRBV12-3/TRBV12-4 CASSLGTEQYF TGTGCCAGCAGTTTGGGAACGGAGCAGTACTTC
TRBD1 many TRBJ1-5 TRBV7-2 CASSLSGTGPNQPQHF TGTGCCAGCAGTTTGTCCGGGACAGGGCCTAATCAGCCCCAGCATTTT
NA many TRBJ2-1 TRBV28 CASSRALRQIYNEQFF TGTGCCAGCAGCCGAGCATTAAGACAGATTTACAATGAGCAGTTCTTC
NA many TRBJ1-1 TRBV12-3/TRBV12-4 CASSFELGREAFF TGTGCCAGCAGTTTCGAGCTGGGACGTGAAGCTTTCTTT
NA NA TRBJ2-1 TRBV20-1 CSAPLTGYYNEQFF TGCAGTGCCCCCCTTACGGGGTATTACAATGAGCAGTTCTTC
NA many TRBJ1-4 TRBV27 CASSGRTTNEKLFF TGTGCCAGCAGTGGACGGACAACTAATGAAAAACTGTTTTTT
NA few TRBJ2-1 TRBV20-1 CSASSSGNNEQFF TGCAGTGCTAGCTCCAGCGGAAACAATGAGCAGTTCTTC
NA NA TRBJ2-7 TRBV7-8 CASSLYGDSSYEQYF TGTGCCAGCAGCTTATACGGGGATAGCTCCTACGAGCAGTACTTC
NA few TRBJ2-3 TRBV6-2/TRBV6-3 CASTKDRRGTDTQYF TGTGCCAGCACCAAGGACCGCCGGGGCACAGATACGCAGTATTTT
TRBD2 many TRBJ2-7 TRBV4-3 CASSQDHYGRAYEQYF TGCGCCAGCAGCCAAGATCATTACGGGAGGGCATACGAGCAGTACTTC
NA many TRBJ1-5 TRBV7-8 CASSPGFVGQGYQPQHF TGTGCCAGCAGCCCAGGGTTCGTTGGGCAGGGGTATCAGCCCCAGCATTTT
NA many TRBJ1-5 TRBV9 CASSVGTLSNQPQHF TGTGCCAGCAGCGTAGGGACACTTAGCAATCAGCCCCAGCATTTT
TRBD1 NA TRBJ1-2 TRBV7-2 CASSPRQGISSF TGTGCCAGCAGCCCCCGACAGGGCATCTCTTCTTTC
TRBD1 NA TRBJ1-5 TRBV19 CASSHTGVSNQPQHF TGTGCCAGTAGTCACACAGGGGTTAGCAATCAGCCCCAGCATTTT
NA NA TRBJ1-2 TRBV20-1 CSLQGNYGYTF TGCAGTTTACAGGGAAACTATGGCTACACCTTC
TRBD2 few TRBJ2-7 TRBV12-3/TRBV12-4 CASSWTSGMEQYF TGTGCCAGCAGTTGGACTAGCGGGATGGAGCAGTACTTC
NA NA TRBJ2-1 TRBV28 CASLGWGGLYNEQFF TGTGCCAGCCTGGGGTGGGGGGGCCTCTACAATGAGCAGTTCTTC
NA few TRBJ2-1 TRBV20-1 CSARGRRDEQFF TGCAGTGCTAGAGGAAGAAGGGACGAGCAGTTCTTC
TRBD2 few TRBJ2-5 TRBV5-4 CASSLERGRETQYF TGTGCCAGCAGCTTGGAGCGGGGGCGAGAGACCCAGTACTTC
NA many TRBJ2-5 TRBV7-2 CASSLNEGTKETQYF TGTGCCAGCAGCTTAAATGAGGGGACCAAAGAGACCCAGTACTTC
NA NA TRBJ2-5 TRBV5-1 CASSLALASETQYF TGCGCCAGCAGCTTGGCCTTGGCGTCGGAGACCCAGTACTTC
TRBD1 NA TRBJ1-3 TRBV4-1 CATSRGQGSSGNTIYF TGCGCCACAAGTAGGGGACAGGGAAGCTCTGGAAACACCATATATTTT
NA once TRBJ2-2 TRBV6-5 CASSYRRGNTGELFF TGTGCCAGCAGTTATCGACGGGGGAACACCGGGGAGCTGTTTTTT
NA NA TRBJ1-5 TRBV2 CASRADSNQPQHF TGTGCCAGCAGGGCGGATAGCAATCAGCCCCAGCATTTT
NA few TRBJ2-2 TRBV7-9 CASSSRGEGKTAELFF TGTGCCAGCAGCTCTAGAGGCGAGGGAAAGACGGCGGAGCTGTTTTTT
TRBD1 few TRBJ2-7 TRBV6-4 CANDRDRVPYEQYF TGTGCCAACGACCGGGACAGGGTTCCCTACGAGCAGTACTTC
TRBD1 few TRBJ2-7 TRBV6-1 CASREYRQGRTPYEQYF TGTGCCAGCAGAGAATATCGACAGGGAAGAACGCCCTACGAGCAGTACTTC
NA NA TRBJ2-7 TRBV15 CATSRDISYEQYF TGTGCCACCAGCAGGGACATCTCCTACGAGCAGTACTTC
TRBD1 many TRBJ1-1 TRBV29-1 CSVEVQGAKGTEAFF TGCAGCGTTGAAGTTCAGGGGGCTAAGGGCACTGAAGCTTTCTTT
NA NA TRBJ1-3 TRBV7-8 CASSVIPLSPGSRGNTIYF TGTGCCAGCAGCGTAATCCCCCTTTCACCGGGGTCCCGTGGAAACACCATATATTTT
NA many TRBJ2-1 TRBV5-6 CASSSDLYNEQFF TGTGCCAGCAGCTCGGACCTGTACAATGAGCAGTTCTTC
NA few TRBJ1-1 TRBV6-1 CASSQANRAPGAEAFF TGTGCCAGCAGTCAGGCTAACAGGGCCCCAGGGGCTGAAGCTTTCTTT
NA many TRBJ2-1 TRBV20-1 CSARDPGIHWDEQFF TGCAGTGCTAGAGATCCTGGGATTCATTGGGATGAGCAGTTCTTC
TRBD2 few TRBJ2-7 TRBV20-1 CSAKRLAGGTYEQYF TGCAGTGCTAAACGACTAGCGGGGGGCACCTACGAGCAGTACTTC
NA NA TRBJ1-6 TRBV28 CASSSSVNSPLHF TGTGCCAGCAGCTCTTCGGTTAATTCACCCCTCCACTTT
NA NA TRBJ2-7 TRBV3-1 CASGTPYEQYF TGTGCCAGCGGAACCCCTTACGAGCAGTACTTC